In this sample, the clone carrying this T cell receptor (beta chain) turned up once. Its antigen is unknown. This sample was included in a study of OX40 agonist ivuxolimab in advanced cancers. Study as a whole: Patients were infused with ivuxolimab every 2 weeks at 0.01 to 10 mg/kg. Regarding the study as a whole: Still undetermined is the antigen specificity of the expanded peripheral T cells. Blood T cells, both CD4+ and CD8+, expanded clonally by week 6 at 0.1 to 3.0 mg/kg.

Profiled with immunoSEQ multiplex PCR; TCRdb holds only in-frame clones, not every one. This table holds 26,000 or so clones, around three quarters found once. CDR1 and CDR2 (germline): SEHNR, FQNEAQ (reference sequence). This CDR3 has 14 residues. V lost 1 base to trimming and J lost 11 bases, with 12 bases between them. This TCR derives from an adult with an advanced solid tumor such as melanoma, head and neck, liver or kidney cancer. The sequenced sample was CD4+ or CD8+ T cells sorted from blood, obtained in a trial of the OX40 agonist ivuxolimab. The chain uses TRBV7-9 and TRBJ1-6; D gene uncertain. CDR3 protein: CASSLEGHYAPLHF. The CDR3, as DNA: TGTGCCAGCAGCTTAGAAGGGCATTATGCACCCCTCCACTTT.